This paragraph covers one T cell receptor beta chain sequence. Its antigen is as yet unknown. The CDR3 is 17 amino acids. The germline gives CDR1 SGHVS, CDR2 FQNEAQ. The V segment lost 4 bases and the J segment 1 base; nucleotides outside the gene matches: 4. As defined, naive CD8 cells were CD45RO-negative and positively selected for CCR7, with terminally differentiated effector memory CD45RA+ cells excluded. The protocol was immunoSEQ multiplex PCR, while the TCRdb copy is restricted to in-frame clones and leaves out a portion. Altogether about 1,800,000 clones are present, just under 95% being singletons, with the ten largest covering around 1.2%. The sample belongs to a study of shared clonotypes between healthy human individuals. Looking at the study overall: Per donor, CD8 memory used one plate, CD8 naive used two, CD4 memory used three and CD4 naive used three. Study results and caveats: Limited genetic and exposure-history diversity came from having few donors. Investigators collected only blood, and repertoires in tissues likely differ.

The rearrangement links TRBV7-8 to TRBJ2-3; TRBD2 matches at 14 bases. The origin of this receptor is a man aged 18 to 35 in good health. Sequenced sample: naive CD8+ T cells sorted from blood. CDR3 sequence (DNA): TGTGCCAGCAGCTCCGGACTAGCGGGGGGTGGCACAGATACGCAGTATTTT. This codes for CASSSGLAGGGTDTQYF.